One sample yielded the 30 T cell receptor beta chains listed below, sequenced in a study of blood T cells in healthy people across ages. The authors ran a second PCR of 7 to 11 cycles using a sample-barcoded 5' primer and a J-beta primer mix. TCRdb used MiXCR to reprocess the 5' RACE reads, holding one entry per CDR3 protein. The sample holds about a million distinct CDR3 sequences, less than 45% seen once. The source material was blood. These receptor sequences come from a man between 18 and 35 years old in good health.

This clonotype was counted many times. CDR3 region: CASSLDQTSEVFF. In DNA form, the CDR3 reads TGTGCCAGCAGTCTCGACCAGACATCTGAGGTGTTTTTT. The V call is TRBV2, the J call TRBJ1-4; D is ambiguous. The V gene lost 5 bases and the J gene lost 15 bases, with 19 bases spanning the gap. This CDR3 contains 13 residues. Germline V lookup: CDR1 SNHLY, CDR2 FYNNEI.

This clonotype showed up just a few times. The V and J genes are TRBV4-3 and TRBJ1-4; no reliable D call. V lost 2 bases and J lost 4, with 20 bases in between. The CDR3 is made up of 18 amino acids. Germline loops: CDR1 LGHNA, CDR2 YSLEER. This chain's CDR3 is CASSQRRASNEINEKLFF. The CDR3 DNA is TGCGCCAGCAGCCAACGACGGGCCTCCAACGAAATTAATGAAAAACTGTTTTTT.

The V call is TRBV6-2 or TRBV6-3, the J call TRBJ1-5; 8 bases are shared with TRBD1. The CDR3 contains 20 residues. In germline, CDR1 is MNHEY, CDR2 SVGEGT. The ends lost 3 bases at V and 0 bases at J; junction bases unmatched: 16. DNA of the CDR3: TGTGCCAGCAGTTATCCCCAGTTCGCAGGGGGCAAACTTAGCAATCAGCCCCAGCATTTT. Its translation: CASSYPQFAGGKLSNQPQHF.

This clonotype occurred a few times. This chain links TRBV20-1 with TRBJ1-2; D call uncertain. CDR1 and CDR2 (germline): DFQATT, SNEGSKA (reference sequence). This CDR3 comprises 10 residues. The CDR3, as DNA: TGCGGTTTCGTAAACACGGGGTTCACCTTC. Its protein is CGFVNTGFTF.

This chain uses TRBV5-5 with TRBJ1-3, with a tentative D call TRBD1 (5 bases). CDR1 and CDR2 from the germline V gene are SGHKS and YYEKEE (reference sequence). This CDR3 contains 19 residues. Deletions cut 0 bases from V and 0 bases from J, with 19 bases between. This chain's CDR3 is CASSLELVGRASSGNTIYF. The CDR3 coding sequence is TGTGCCAGCAGCTTGGAGTTGGTAGGCAGGGCGTCCTCTGGAAACACCATATATTTT.

This clonotype turned up a few times. J is TRBJ2-3 and V is TRBV12-3 or TRBV12-4, with D possibly TRBD1 on 5 matching bases. The CDR3 loop spans 15 amino acids. V was cut by 3 bases and J by 5 bases, with 15 bases left in between. The CDR3: CASSFSSGLLDTQYF. For the CDR3, the DNA is TGTGCCAGCAGTTTTTCTTCAGGGCTATTAGATACGCAGTATTTT.

This chain links TRBV5-1 with TRBJ2-3, with 11 bases aligning to TRBD2. Germline V gene sequence: CDR1 SGHRS, CDR2 YFSETQ. Losses at the gene ends were 5 bases for V and 2 bases for J; bases not matched to a gene: 4. CDR3 length: 15 residues. CDR3 region: CASREGLADTDTQYF. The CDR3 DNA reads TGCGCCAGCAGGGAGGGACTAGCGGACACAGATACGCAGTATTTT.

This clonotype came up a few times. The rearrangement uses TRBV5-1 and TRBJ2-1; a weak D match, TRBD2 (5 bases). V gave up 0 bases and J gave up 8 bases, with 12 bases separating them. The CDR3 has 14 residues. CDR1 SGHRS and CDR2 YFSETQ come from the germline V gene. The CDR3 region is CASSLVPSSDEQFF. CDR3 nucleotides: TGCGCCAGCAGCTTGGTTCCTAGCAGCGATGAGCAGTTCTTC.

On this clonotype itself: One end of the junction is discordant with germline, which a read error may explain. This chain links TRBV4-2 with TRBJ1-4; D might be TRBD1 (5 bases). The CDR3 sequence is 14 residues long. In germline, CDR1 is LGHNA, CDR2 YNFKEQ. The DNA for the CDR3 is TGTGCCAGTAGCCAAATGGGGCGGAATGGAAAACTGTTTTTT. Encoded protein: CASSQMGRNGKLFF.

The chain couples TRBV12-3 or TRBV12-4 to TRBJ1-6; D perhaps matches TRBD1 (5 bases). V was pared by 6 bases and J by 6 bases, with 18 bases between. The CDR3 sequence is 16 residues long. CDR3 coding DNA: TGTGCCAGCAGATTAAACTCCGGGGCCTCTAATTCACCCCTCCACTTT. Protein product: CASRLNSGASNSPLHF.

This clonotype was recorded a few times. The genes are TRBV5-1 and TRBJ1-1; 10 bases fit TRBD1. V lost 10 bases to trimming and J lost 2 bases; unmatched junction nucleotides: 5. The CDR3 is made up of 13 amino acids. Germline CDR1 SGHRS, CDR2 YFSETQ. This CDR3 is CASWTGGNTEAFF. The CDR3 region has the DNA TGCGCCTCTTGGACAGGGGGTAACACTGAAGCTTTCTTT.

This chain connects TRBV7-9 to TRBJ1-1, with D perhaps TRBD1 (6 bases). The V gene lost 5 bases and the J gene lost 2 bases, with 27 bases spanning the gap. Germline V gene sequence: CDR1 SEHNR, CDR2 FQNEAQ (reference sequence). CDR3 length equals 19 residues. In nucleotides, the CDR3 is TGTGCCAGCAGCCCCGTAAAGATCAGGGGTCCCCCACTTAACACTGAAGCTTTCTTT. Translated, it gives CASSPVKIRGPPLNTEAFF.

Worth noting for this clonotype: A read error may produce the germline difference seen at one junction end. The chain has TRBV2 and TRBJ1-6; 10 positions match TRBD1. CDR1 SNHLY and CDR2 FYNNEI come from the germline V gene. This CDR3 region has 14 residues. The DNA of the CDR3 is TGTGCCAGCAGGGGGGACAGGGGAAATTCACCCTTCCACTTT. It is translated as CASRGDRGNSPFHF.

The chain has TRBV4-1 and TRBJ1-5; D is undetermined. Germline V gene lookup returns CDR1 MGHRA and CDR2 YSYEKL. The length of the CDR3 is 15 residues. The V end lost 0 bases, the J end lost 0 bases, and 6 bases lay between the germline ends. This CDR3 reads CASSQEHPSNQPQHF. CDR3 DNA: TGCGCCAGCAGCCAAGAGCACCCTAGCAATCAGCCCCAGCATTTT.

The gene calls are TRBV7-2 and TRBJ2-1; no firm D call. The V gene's germline CDR1 is SGHTA and CDR2 FQGNSA. This CDR3 comprises 12 residues. The V and J ends lost 4 bases and 10 bases respectively, with 11 bases between them. The CDR3 loop is CASSSLRVEQFF. The CDR3 DNA sequence: TGTGCCAGCAGCTCCCTTCGAGTCGAGCAGTTCTTC.

A word on this clonotype: One junction end does not reproduce the germline sequence, and a read error may be involved. This rearrangement joins TRBV7-9 to TRBJ2-1; D is undetermined. Germline V gene data show CDR1 as SEHNR and CDR2 as FQNEAQ (reference sequence). The CDR3 spans 12 residues. The CDR3 bases are TGTGTCAGCAGCTTAGTTTCGAATGAGCAGTTCTTC. Amino acids: CVSSLVSNEQFF.

This clonotype was detected a few times. The chain combines TRBV25-1 with TRBJ1-2, with a weak D call TRBD1 (5 bases). Between the trimmed V and J ends, which lost 2 bases and 6 bases, there was a span of 13 bases. Per the germline V gene, CDR1 is MGHDK and CDR2 is SYGVNS. The CDR3 contains 14 residues. CDR3 residues: CASSEGAPGDGYTF. Here the CDR3 DNA reads TGTGCCAGCAGTGAAGGGGCCCCGGGGGATGGCTACACCTTC.

This sequence joins TRBV5-1 and TRBJ1-6; D not certain. Germline CDR1 reads SGHRS; CDR2 reads YFSETQ. Trimming took 4 bases from V and 11 from J, leaving 13 bases between them. This CDR3 is 13 amino acids long. Here the CDR3 DNA reads TGCGCCAGCAGCCCGGGAAGCGAAGCACCCCTCCACTTT. Translated, it gives CASSPGSEAPLHF.

This chain links TRBV7-8 with TRBJ2-2, with 9 bases matching TRBD1. CDR1 and CDR2 from the germline V gene are SGHVS and FQNEAQ. CDR3 size: 16 residues. After removal of 7 bases from V and 1 base from J, the junction contained 7 bases not matched to a gene. DNA for the CDR3: TGTGCCAGCACCCTGGGACAGGGTTGGAACACCGGGGAGCTGTTTTTT. Encoded protein: CASTLGQGWNTGELFF.

This sequence joins TRBV18 and TRBJ1-5; no definite D call. V shed 4 bases and J shed 7 bases, with 11 bases lying between them. The CDR3 has 13 residues. CDR1 is KGHSH and CDR2 is LQKENI in the germline V gene. Written as DNA, the CDR3 is TGTGCCAGCTCACAGGGTCAAGGGCAGCCCCAGCATTTT. It translates to CASSQGQGQPQHF.

This clonotype was recorded a few times. The chain links TRBV12-3 or TRBV12-4 to TRBJ1-5; D uncertain. V lost 3 bases and J lost 7, with 7 bases in between. The CDR3 runs 12 residues. For the CDR3, the DNA is TGTGCCAGCAGTTTCGGCGTGCAGCCCCAGCATTTT. The encoded protein is CASSFGVQPQHF.

This rearrangement joins TRBV7-2 to TRBJ2-5; D remains unclear. This CDR3 comprises 14 residues. Germline CDR1 reads SGHTA; CDR2 reads FQGNSA. Trimming took off 5 bases at V and 11 bases at J, with 21 bases between the two ends. The CDR3 region has the DNA TGTGCCAGCAGCCCCCGCCAAGTAGGCAATGAGCAGTACTTC. Protein: CASSPRQVGNEQYF. Variable domain in full (rest from reference TRBV7-2 and TRBJ2-5): GAGVSQSPSNKVTEKGKDVELRCDPISGHTALYWYRQSLGQGLEFLIYFQGNSAPDKSGLPSDRFSAERTGGSVSTLTIQRTQQEDSAVYLCASSPRQVGNEQYFGPGTRLLVL.

This sequence joins TRBV20-1 and TRBJ1-5; D is undetermined. The CDR3 is made up of 13 amino acids. With 3 bases removed from V and 4 bases from J, the gap between germline ends came to 10 bases. Germline loops: CDR1 DFQATT, CDR2 SNEGSKA (reference sequence). The CDR3 DNA reads as TGCAGTGCTAGTTCATCGGGGAATCAGCCCCAGCATTTT. Translating gives CSASSSGNQPQHF.

This rearrangement joins TRBV15 to TRBJ1-1; D perhaps matches TRBD1 (5 bases). Trimming cost V 8 bases and J 2 bases, with 15 bases left between them. The CDR3 is made up of 14 amino acids. CDR1 and CDR2 (germline): LNHNV, YYDKDF (reference sequence). CDR3 sequence: CATGTLRANTEAFF. The DNA of the CDR3 is TGTGCCACCGGCACTCTCAGGGCTAACACTGAAGCTTTCTTT.

The sample holds a few counts of this clonotype. The V gene is TRBV6-2 or TRBV6-3, the J gene TRBJ2-7, with D possibly matching TRBD2 (5 bases). Trimming shortened V by 2 bases and J by 3 bases, and 11 bases separated the two germline ends. The length of the CDR3 is 14 residues. Germline V CDR1 and CDR2: MNHEY, SVGEGT. CDR3 amino acids: CASSYGSRGYEQYF. The CDR3 nucleotides read TGTGCCAGCAGTTACGGGTCCCGGGGCTACGAGCAGTACTTC.

The V call is TRBV20-1, the J call TRBJ2-2; 10 bases fit TRBD2. Losses at the gene ends were 1 base for V and 5 bases for J; bases not matched to a gene: 1. The germline V gene encodes CDR1 DFQATT and CDR2 SNEGSKA (reference sequence). The CDR3 totals 14 residues. CDR3 sequence reads: CSARGLAGTGELFF. The CDR3 bases are TGCAGTGCTAGAGGACTAGCGGGTACCGGGGAGCTGTTTTTT.

V is TRBV7-2 and J is TRBJ2-7, with TRBD1 matching 7 bases. Germline loops: CDR1 SGHTA, CDR2 FQGNSA. The ends lost 3 bases at V and 2 bases at J; junction bases unmatched: 4. This CDR3 has 14 residues. In nucleotides, the CDR3 is TGTGCCAGCAGCTTCCGGGACAGCACCTACGAGCAGTACTTC. It is translated as CASSFRDSTYEQYF.

In its sample, this clonotype was seen a few times. The rearrangement joins TRBV5-4 to TRBJ1-4, with D perhaps TRBD1 (5 bases). The V gene's germline CDR1 is SGHNT and CDR2 YYREEE (reference sequence). This CDR3 spans 13 amino acids. The V and J ends lost 9 bases and 2 bases respectively, with 11 bases between them. CDR3 coding DNA: TGTGCCACCTCCCGGGACACTAATGAAAAACTGTTTTTT. Residues: CATSRDTNEKLFF.

The chain carries TRBV29-1 and TRBJ2-5; a weak D match, TRBD1 (6 bases). The DNA matches TRBJ2-7 better at its end, which makes the J call doubtful. The CDR3 totals 14 residues. Germline CDR1 reads SQVTM; CDR2 reads ANQGSEA. In nucleotides, the CDR3 is TGCAGCGTTGACGGGGCAGGGGATCCCAACGAGCAGTACTTC. It is translated as CSVDGAGDPNEQYF.

This clonotype was counted a few times. The V and J genes are TRBV29-1 and TRBJ1-1; unclear D gene. CDR3 length: 14 amino acids. V was clipped by 3 bases and J by 1 base, with 12 bases between them. Germline V gene sequence: CDR1 SQVTM, CDR2 ANQGSEA. CDR3 in amino acids: CSVDGLAKNTEAFF. Here the CDR3 DNA reads TGCAGCGTTGATGGGTTGGCAAAGAACACTGAAGCTTTCTTT.